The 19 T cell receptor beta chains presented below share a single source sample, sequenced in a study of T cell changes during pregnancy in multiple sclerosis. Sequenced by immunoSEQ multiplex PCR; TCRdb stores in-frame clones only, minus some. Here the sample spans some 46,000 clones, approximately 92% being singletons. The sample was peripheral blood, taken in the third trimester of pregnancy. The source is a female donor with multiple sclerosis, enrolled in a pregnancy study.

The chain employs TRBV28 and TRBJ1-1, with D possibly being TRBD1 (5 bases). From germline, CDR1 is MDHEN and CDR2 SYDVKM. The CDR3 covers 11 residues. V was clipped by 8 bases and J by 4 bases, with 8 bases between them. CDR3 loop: CASGRGTEAFF. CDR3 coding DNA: TGTGCCAGCGGTAGGGGCACTGAAGCTTTCTTT.

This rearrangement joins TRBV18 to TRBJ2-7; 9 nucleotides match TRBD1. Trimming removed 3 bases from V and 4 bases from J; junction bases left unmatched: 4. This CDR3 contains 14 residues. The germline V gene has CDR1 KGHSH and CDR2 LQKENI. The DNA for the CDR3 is TGTGCCAGCTCACCGGGACAGGGTGTTTACGAGCAGTACTTC. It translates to CASSPGQGVYEQYF.

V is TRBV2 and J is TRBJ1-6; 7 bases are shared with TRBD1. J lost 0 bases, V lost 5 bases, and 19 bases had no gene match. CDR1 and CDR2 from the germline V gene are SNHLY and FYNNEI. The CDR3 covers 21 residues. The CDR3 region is CASSPSPAGGSLSSYNSPLHF. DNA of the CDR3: TGTGCCAGCAGTCCCAGTCCCGCAGGGGGATCACTGAGCTCCTATAATTCACCCCTCCACTTT.

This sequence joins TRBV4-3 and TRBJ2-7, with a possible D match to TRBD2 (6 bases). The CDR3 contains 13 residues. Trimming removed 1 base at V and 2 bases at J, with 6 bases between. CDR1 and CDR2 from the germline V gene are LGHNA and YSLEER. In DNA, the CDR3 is TGCGCCAGCAGCCAAGCGGGAGCCTACGAGCAGTACTTC. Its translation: CASSQAGAYEQYF.

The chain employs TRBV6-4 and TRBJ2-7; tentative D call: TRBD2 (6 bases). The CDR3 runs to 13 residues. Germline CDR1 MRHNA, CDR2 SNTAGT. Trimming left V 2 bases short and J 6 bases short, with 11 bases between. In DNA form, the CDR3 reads TGTGCCAGCAGTGACCTCGCGGGGTGCGAGCAGTACTTC. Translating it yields CASSDLAGCEQYF.

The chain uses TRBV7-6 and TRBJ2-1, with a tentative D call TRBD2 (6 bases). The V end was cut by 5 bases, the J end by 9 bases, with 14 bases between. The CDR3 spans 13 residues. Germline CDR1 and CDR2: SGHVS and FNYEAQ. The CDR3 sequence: CASSPGGLGEQFF. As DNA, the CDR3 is TGTGCCAGCAGCCCCGGAGGGTTAGGTGAGCAGTTCTTC.

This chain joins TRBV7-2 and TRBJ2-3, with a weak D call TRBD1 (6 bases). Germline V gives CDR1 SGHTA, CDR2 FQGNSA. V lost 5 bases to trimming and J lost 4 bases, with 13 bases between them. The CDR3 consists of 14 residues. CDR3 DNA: TGTGCCAGCAGCCAACATACAGGGTCAGATACGCAGTATTTT. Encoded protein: CASSQHTGSDTQYF.

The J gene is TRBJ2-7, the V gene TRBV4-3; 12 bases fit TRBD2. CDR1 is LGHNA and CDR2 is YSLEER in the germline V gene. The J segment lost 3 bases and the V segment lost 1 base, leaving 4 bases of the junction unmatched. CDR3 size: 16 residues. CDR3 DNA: TGCGCCAGCAGCCAAGGACCGGGACTAGCGGGCTACGAGCAGTACTTC. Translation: CASSQGPGLAGYEQYF.

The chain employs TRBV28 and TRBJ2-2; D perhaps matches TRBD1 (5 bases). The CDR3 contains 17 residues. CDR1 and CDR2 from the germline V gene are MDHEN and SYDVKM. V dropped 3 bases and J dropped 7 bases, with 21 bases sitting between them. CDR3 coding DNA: TGTGCCAGCAGTTTTCGGTTTAAAAGGGGCAGAGTCGGGGAGCTGTTTTTT. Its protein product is CASSFRFKRGRVGELFF.

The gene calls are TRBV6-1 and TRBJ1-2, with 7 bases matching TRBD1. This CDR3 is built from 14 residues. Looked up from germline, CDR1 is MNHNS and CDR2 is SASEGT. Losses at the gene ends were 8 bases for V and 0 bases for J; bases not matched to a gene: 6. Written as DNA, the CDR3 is TGTGCCAGCGATACAGGGGCCACTAACTATGGCTACACCTTC. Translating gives CASDTGATNYGYTF.

CDR3 sequence reads: CASSLLGLAGGAYEQYF. In nucleotides, the CDR3 is TGTGCCAGCAGTTTGCTCGGGTTAGCGGGAGGCGCCTACGAGCAGTACTTC. The V gene is TRBV28, the J gene TRBJ2-7, with TRBD2 matching 10 bases. CDR1 and CDR2 (germline): MDHEN, SYDVKM. The CDR3 covers 17 residues. Trimming removed 3 bases from V and 2 bases from J; junction bases left unmatched: 10.

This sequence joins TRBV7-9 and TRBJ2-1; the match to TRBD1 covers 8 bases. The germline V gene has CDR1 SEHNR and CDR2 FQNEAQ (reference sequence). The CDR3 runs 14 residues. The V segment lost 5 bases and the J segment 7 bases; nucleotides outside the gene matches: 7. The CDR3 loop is CASSRQGILNEQFF. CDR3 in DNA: TGTGCCAGCAGCCGACAGGGGATATTGAATGAGCAGTTCTTC.

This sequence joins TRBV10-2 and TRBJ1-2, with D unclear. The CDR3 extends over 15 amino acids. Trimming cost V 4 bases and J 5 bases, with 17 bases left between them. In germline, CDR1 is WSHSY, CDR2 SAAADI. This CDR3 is CASSGQRETPYGYTF. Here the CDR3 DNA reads TGCGCCAGCAGTGGGCAGCGGGAAACTCCGTATGGCTACACCTTC.

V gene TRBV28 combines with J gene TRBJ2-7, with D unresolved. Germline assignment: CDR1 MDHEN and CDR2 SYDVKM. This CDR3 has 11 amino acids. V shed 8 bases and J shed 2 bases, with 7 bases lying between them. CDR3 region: CASGITYEQYF. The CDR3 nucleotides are TGTGCCAGCGGCATTACCTACGAGCAGTACTTC.

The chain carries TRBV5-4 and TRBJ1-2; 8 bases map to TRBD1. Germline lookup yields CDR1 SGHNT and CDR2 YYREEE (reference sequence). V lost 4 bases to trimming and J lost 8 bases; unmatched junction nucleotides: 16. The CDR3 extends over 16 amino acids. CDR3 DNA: TGTGCCAGCAGCCCCGGACAGGGTTTGGTTTCGGGCGGCTACACCTTC. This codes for CASSPGQGLVSGGYTF.

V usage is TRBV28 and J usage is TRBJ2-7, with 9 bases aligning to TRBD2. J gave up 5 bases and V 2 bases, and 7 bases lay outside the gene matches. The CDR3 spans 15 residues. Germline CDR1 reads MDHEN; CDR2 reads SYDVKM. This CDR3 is CASSLESSGTHEQYF. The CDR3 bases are TGTGCCAGCAGTTTAGAGTCTAGCGGGACGCACGAGCAGTACTTC.

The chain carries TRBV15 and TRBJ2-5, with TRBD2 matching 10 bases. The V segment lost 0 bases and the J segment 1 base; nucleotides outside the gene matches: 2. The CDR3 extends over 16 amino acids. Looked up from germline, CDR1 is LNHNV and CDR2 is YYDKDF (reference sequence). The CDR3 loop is CATSRDPSGSQETQYF. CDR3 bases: TGTGCCACCAGCAGAGATCCTAGCGGGAGCCAAGAGACCCAGTACTTC.

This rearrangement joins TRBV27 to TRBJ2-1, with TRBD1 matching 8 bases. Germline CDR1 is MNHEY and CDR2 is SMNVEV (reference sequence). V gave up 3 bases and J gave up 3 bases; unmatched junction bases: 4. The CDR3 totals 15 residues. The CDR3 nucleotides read TGTGCCAGCAGTTTGGGACAGGAATTCTACAATGAGCAGTTCTTC. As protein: CASSLGQEFYNEQFF.

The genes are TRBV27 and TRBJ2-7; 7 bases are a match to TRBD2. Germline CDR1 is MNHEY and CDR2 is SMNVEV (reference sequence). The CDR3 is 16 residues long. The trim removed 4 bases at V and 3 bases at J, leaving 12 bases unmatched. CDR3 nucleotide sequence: TGTGCCAGCAGTTCCCTCGCCGGACTAGAATACTACGAGCAGTACTTC. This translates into CASSSLAGLEYYEQYF.